This passage covers 29 T cell receptor beta chains from one sample sequenced in a study of PD-1 blockade in mismatch repair-deficient tumors. Assay: immunoSEQ multiplex PCR; the TCRdb copy retains only in-frame clones and omits some. Here the sample spans some 84,000 clones, 65% to 85% being singletons. Specimen: peripheral blood, collected 12 weeks after starting pembrolizumab. The receptors originated from an adult with mismatch repair-deficient cancer.

This sequence joins TRBV5-1 and TRBJ1-5; unclear D gene. The V gene lost 4 bases and the J gene lost 5 bases, with 13 bases spanning the gap. This CDR3 comprises 14 residues. Germline CDR1 and CDR2: SGHRS and YFSETQ. CDR3 nucleotides: TGCGCCAGCAGCCCCGGGGTGGAGTATCAGCCCCAGCATTTT. It encodes CASSPGVEYQPQHF.

This chain uses TRBV13 with TRBJ2-1; 12 bases match TRBD2. CDR1 and CDR2 (germline): PRHDT, FYEKMQ (reference sequence). V was pared by 3 bases and J by 3 bases, with 0 bases of the junction left unmatched. The CDR3 extends over 15 amino acids. The DNA of the CDR3 is TGTGCCAGCAGCTTGGGACTAGCGGGCTACAATGAGCAGTTCTTC. Translating gives CASSLGLAGYNEQFF.

The rearrangement uses TRBV30 and TRBJ2-2; perhaps TRBD1 as D (6 bases). The CDR3 has 12 amino acids. V shed 6 bases and J shed 4 bases, with 9 bases lying between them. The germline V gene has CDR1 GTSNPN and CDR2 SVGIG (reference sequence). The CDR3 nucleotides read TGTGCCTGCCCCAGGGGCACCGGGGAGCTGTTTTTT. It yields the protein CACPRGTGELFF.

The genes are TRBV5-8 and TRBJ2-7; no definite D call. The CDR3 extends over 12 amino acids. V was cut by 7 bases and J by 2 bases, with 10 bases left in between. Germline values: CDR1 SGHTS, CDR2 YDEGEE. The CDR3 reads CASAFAAYEQYF. DNA of the CDR3: TGTGCCAGCGCTTTTGCGGCCTACGAGCAGTACTTC.

The CDR3 DNA reads TGTGCCAGCGCTTCGGGCCTCCTTACGTACAATGAGCAGTTCTTC. Translated: CASASGLLTYNEQFF. The chain joins TRBV5-8 to TRBJ2-1; unclear D gene. The germline V and J ends were trimmed by 7 bases and 4 bases, with 18 bases remaining between them. This CDR3 has 15 amino acids. The V gene's germline CDR1 is SGHTS and CDR2 YDEGEE.

This chain uses TRBV11-3 with TRBJ2-7; TRBD2 is a possible D gene (6 bases). Trimming took off 1 base at V and 5 bases at J, with 12 bases between the two ends. The V gene's germline CDR1 is SGHNT and CDR2 YENEEA. The CDR3 has 14 amino acids. Here the CDR3 reads CASSLASAGNEQYF. CDR3 nucleotide sequence: TGTGCCAGCAGCTTAGCTTCAGCGGGCAACGAGCAGTACTTC.

The chain joins TRBV29-1 to TRBJ2-7; no clear D gene. The length of the CDR3 is 14 residues. Trimming stripped 1 base from V and 3 bases from J, with 13 bases between. Looked up from germline, CDR1 is SQVTM and CDR2 is ANQGSEA. CDR3 sequence: CSVEGLGRDYEQYF. CDR3 bases: TGCAGCGTTGAAGGTCTTGGAAGAGACTACGAGCAGTACTTC.

The V gene is TRBV21-1, the J gene TRBJ2-3; TRBD2 was called by the table and not checked on the DNA. TRBV21-1 is a pseudogene. This CDR3 region has 15 residues. CDR3 DNA: TGTGCCAGCAGCGTAGCTGGGACTAGCACAGATACGCAGTATTTT. Its translation is CASSVAGTSTDTQYF.

The chain couples TRBV25-1 to TRBJ1-1; weak D call: TRBD1 (6 bases). The germline CDR1 and CDR2 sequences are MGHDK and SYGVNS. With 2 bases removed from V and 3 bases from J, the gap between germline ends came to 19 bases. CDR3 size: 17 residues. CDR3: CASSEKAGARFDTEAFF. The CDR3 region has the DNA TGTGCCAGCAGTGAAAAGGCGGGGGCCAGATTTGACACTGAAGCTTTCTTT.

This clone came up once. The chain is built from TRBV27 and TRBJ2-1, with 7 positions matching TRBD2. Germline assignment: CDR1 MNHEY and CDR2 SMNVEV (reference sequence). The trim removed 7 bases at V and 5 bases at J, leaving 5 bases unmatched. The CDR3 length is 13 residues. The CDR3 protein is CASKASGHNEQFF. In DNA form, the CDR3 reads TGTGCCAGCAAGGCTAGCGGCCACAATGAGCAGTTCTTC.

The J gene is TRBJ1-2, the V gene TRBV5-4; D is possibly TRBD1 (5 bases). Germline assignment: CDR1 SGHNT and CDR2 YYREEE (reference sequence). Trimming stripped 4 bases from V and 0 bases from J, with 13 bases between. The CDR3 consists of 15 residues. The CDR3 sequence is CASSHPGQSNYGYTF. The CDR3 nucleotides read TGTGCCAGCAGCCACCCGGGGCAGTCTAACTATGGCTACACCTTC.

The V gene is TRBV6-1, the J gene TRBJ2-3, with 7 bases identical to TRBD1. The CDR3 has 15 residues. The junction had 10 bases not matched to a gene; V was cut back by 6 bases and J by 4 bases. CDR1 MNHNS and CDR2 SASEGT come from the germline V gene. The CDR3 spells CASRRDRVWPDTQYF. The CDR3 region has the DNA TGTGCCAGCAGGCGAGACAGGGTTTGGCCAGATACGCAGTATTTT.

The rearrangement links TRBV6-5 to TRBJ2-2; 9 bases are shared with TRBD2. Germline V gene lookup returns CDR1 MNHEY and CDR2 SVGAGI. Trimming at V came to 2 bases and at J to 5 bases, leaving 6 bases not matched to a gene. The CDR3 is made up of 16 amino acids. CDR3 sequence reads: CASSYPSGRLTGELFF. The CDR3 region has the DNA TGTGCCAGCAGTTACCCCAGCGGGAGGCTGACCGGGGAGCTGTTTTTT.

This chain connects TRBV9 to TRBJ2-1; 11 bases fit TRBD2. This CDR3 spans 15 amino acids. Germline trimming cut 4 bases from V and 7 bases from J; bases unmatched to any gene: 7. Germline CDR1 reads SGDLS; CDR2 reads YYNGEE. The CDR3 DNA sequence: TGTGCCAGCAGCAAACTAGCGGGGGCGGGGAATGAGCAGTTCTTC. Protein sequence: CASSKLAGAGNEQFF.

V usage is TRBV27 and J usage is TRBJ2-1; 8 bases are a match to TRBD2. The V segment lost 0 bases and the J segment 6 bases; nucleotides outside the gene matches: 4. The V gene's germline CDR1 is MNHEY and CDR2 SMNVEV (reference sequence). This CDR3 spans 15 amino acids. The CDR3 coding sequence is TGTGCCAGCAGTTTATCGGCGGGAGGTGGCAATGAGCAGTTCTTC. Its protein is CASSLSAGGGNEQFF.

V and J are TRBV11-2 and TRBJ1-2; TRBD1 matches 11 bases. V was clipped by 3 bases and J by 8 bases; unmatched bases: 8. Germline CDR1 reads SGHAT; CDR2 reads FQNNGV. CDR3 size: 15 residues. The CDR3 protein is CASSFAGQGAGGYTF. DNA of the CDR3: TGTGCCAGCAGCTTTGCAGGACAGGGGGCCGGGGGCTACACCTTC.

The chain recombines TRBV4-1 with TRBJ1-2; D is uncertain. V was pared by 0 bases and J by 4 bases, with 9 bases between. The CDR3 contains 14 residues. CDR1 is MGHRA, CDR2 YSYEKL, per germline. The CDR3 protein is CASSQDGVTYGYTF. CDR3 DNA: TGCGCCAGCAGCCAAGATGGAGTGACCTATGGCTACACCTTC.

The chain uses TRBV7-2 and TRBJ2-7; D not certain. The CDR3 is 13 residues long. V was pared by 6 bases and J by 5 bases, with 14 bases between. From germline, CDR1 is SGHTA and CDR2 FQGNSA. CDR3 bases: TGTGCCAGCAGGGCCGCTGGCGTGGACGAGCAGTACTTC. Translating gives CASRAAGVDEQYF. Complete variable domain (other parts from reference TRBV7-2 and TRBJ2-7): GAGVSQSPSNKVTEKGKDVELRCDPISGHTALYWYRQSLGQGLEFLIYFQGNSAPDKSGLPSDRFSAERTGGSVSTLTIQRTQQEDSAVYLCASRAAGVDEQYFGPGTRLTVT.

About this clone: Within the sample, other DNA sequences also encode this same CDR3. The chain joins TRBV6-1 to TRBJ2-7; no reliable D call. The CDR3 sequence is 11 residues long. Trimming pared 6 bases from V and 3 bases from J, leaving 6 bases between. Germline CDR1 MNHNS, CDR2 SASEGT. The CDR3 spells CASSENYEQYF. DNA of the CDR3: TGTGCCAGCAGCGAAAACTACGAGCAGTACTTC.

This clone appeared a few times. V usage is TRBV4-3 and J usage is TRBJ2-5, with D uncertain. The germline V gene has CDR1 LGHNA and CDR2 YSLEER. V shed 0 bases and J shed 2 bases, with 10 bases lying between them. The CDR3 has 15 amino acids. CDR3 residues: CASSQEGYSQETQYF. In DNA form, the CDR3 reads TGCGCCAGCAGCCAAGAAGGGTACAGTCAAGAGACCCAGTACTTC.

The gene calls are TRBV5-4 and TRBJ1-3, with D unclear. Trimming took 1 base from V and 2 from J, leaving 4 bases between them. The CDR3 has 13 residues. CDR1 and CDR2 (germline): SGHNT, YYREEE (reference sequence). CDR3 DNA sequence: TGTGCCAGCAGCTTGCGCGCTGGAAACACCATATATTTT. Residues: CASSLRAGNTIYF.

The chain uses TRBV2 and TRBJ1-1; TRBD1 is a possible D gene (5 bases). The CDR3 spans 14 residues. V lost 7 bases and J 1 base, leaving 13 bases between the germline ends. Germline-derived CDR1 and CDR2 are SNHLY and FYNNEI. The CDR3 here is CASIVGHQNTEAFF. The CDR3 DNA sequence: TGTGCCAGCATAGTTGGACACCAGAACACTGAAGCTTTCTTT.

The gene calls are TRBV30 and TRBJ2-7; 13 nucleotides match TRBD2. With 1 base clipped from V and 2 bases from J, the junction kept 2 bases outside the gene matches. In germline, CDR1 is GTSNPN, CDR2 SVGIG (reference sequence). CDR3 size: 15 residues. The CDR3 sequence: CAWSEGLAGTYEQYF. The CDR3 DNA sequence: TGTGCCTGGAGTGAGGGACTAGCGGGAACCTACGAGCAGTACTTC.

The chain uses TRBV4-2 and TRBJ1-2; D is perhaps TRBD1 (5 bases). Looked up from germline, CDR1 is LGHNA and CDR2 is YNFKEQ. Trimming took 5 bases from V and 3 from J, leaving 19 bases between them. The CDR3 spans 16 residues. CDR3 nucleotides: TGTGCCAGCAGCTCCCCCTCCGGGGGTCCTGACTATGGCTACACCTTC. Its translation: CASSSPSGGPDYGYTF.

The V and J genes are TRBV19 and TRBJ2-1; TRBD2 aligns across 12 bases. V lost 5 bases to trimming and J lost 5 bases; unmatched junction nucleotides: 10. Germline assignment: CDR1 LNHDA and CDR2 SQIVND (reference sequence). The CDR3 runs to 17 residues. The CDR3: CASSLKTSGRRNNEQFF. CDR3 DNA: TGTGCCAGTAGTCTGAAAACTAGCGGGAGGAGGAACAATGAGCAGTTCTTC.

The V and J genes are TRBV27 and TRBJ2-3; possibly TRBD2 for D (5 bases). The CDR3 totals 15 residues. Deletions cut 0 bases from V and 2 bases from J, with 9 bases between. The germline V gene encodes CDR1 MNHEY and CDR2 SMNVEV (reference sequence). The CDR3 reads CASSLSGDYTDTQYF. CDR3 sequence (DNA): TGTGCCAGCAGTTTATCGGGCGACTACACAGATACGCAGTATTTT.

In regard to this clone: Other DNA sequences within the sample encode an identical CDR3. The chain uses TRBV5-1 and TRBJ2-1; the match to TRBD2 covers 8 bases. The CDR3 runs 12 residues. The J segment lost 6 bases and the V segment lost 5 bases, leaving 1 base of the junction unmatched. CDR1 and CDR2 from the germline V gene are SGHRS and YFSETQ. The CDR3 coding sequence is TGCGCCAGCAGAGCGGGAGCCAATGAGCAGTTCTTC. Protein sequence: CASRAGANEQFF.

This sequence joins TRBV30 and TRBJ2-1; D remains unclear. Trimming took off 3 bases at V and 12 bases at J, with 21 bases between the two ends. This CDR3 contains 14 residues. Per germline, CDR1 GTSNPN and CDR2 SVGIG (reference sequence). The CDR3 reads CAWSPGGSLVGQFF. In DNA form, the CDR3 reads TGTGCCTGGAGCCCGGGCGGTTCCCTCGTGGGGCAGTTCTTC.

Only one count was recorded for this clone. V is TRBV19 and J is TRBJ2-3; 8 bases are shared with TRBD2. CDR3 size: 14 residues. Germline V lookup: CDR1 LNHDA, CDR2 SQIVND (reference sequence). The V gene end was trimmed by 5 bases and the J gene end by 1 base; junction bases not matched to a gene: 2. The DNA of the CDR3 is TGTGCCAGTAGTGTGACTAGCGGCACAGATACGCAGTATTTT. It is translated as CASSVTSGTDTQYF.